These 28 T cell receptor beta chains originate from one sample sequenced in a study of early T cells in non-severe SARS-CoV-2 infection. Each CDR3 protein gets one entry after TCRdb re-called the 5' RACE reads with MiXCR. Among about 100,000 distinct CDR3 sequences, 13% were seen once, and the ten largest hold 2% to 2.5%. The sample consisted of whole blood. These receptors came from an adult who was a healthcare worker with PCR-confirmed SARS-CoV-2 infection or an uninfected control (not recorded which).

This clonotype was observed a few times. The J gene is TRBJ1-1, the V gene TRBV11-2, with a tentative D call TRBD1 (5 bases). The CDR3 is 14 residues long. The V and J ends lost 5 bases and 6 bases respectively, with 16 bases between them. Germline lookup yields CDR1 SGHAT and CDR2 FQNNGV. This chain's CDR3 is CASSAPGIFAEAFF. CDR3 DNA: TGTGCCAGCAGCGCCCCAGGGATCTTTGCTGAAGCTTTCTTT.

The DNA of the CDR3 is TGTGCCAGCAGCTCGATCGTAGGCACTGAAGCTTTCTTT. Translation gives CASSSIVGTEAFF. V usage is TRBV7-3 and J usage is TRBJ1-1; no clear D. V was trimmed by 4 bases and J by 4 bases, leaving 10 bases between them. This CDR3 spans 13 amino acids. Germline V gives CDR1 SGHTA, CDR2 FQGTGA.

The table lists this clonotype with many counts. The chain joins TRBV4-2 to TRBJ2-3; 8 bases align to TRBD2. Germline V gene data show CDR1 as LGHNA and CDR2 as YNFKEQ. V dropped 3 bases and J dropped 2; count of bases not matched to a gene: 10. The CDR3 contains 17 residues. This chain's CDR3 is CASSHEERGRYTDTQYF. CDR3 nucleotide sequence: TGTGCCAGCAGCCATGAAGAGCGGGGGCGATACACAGATACGCAGTATTTT.

This clonotype appeared a few times. The chain links TRBV5-5 to TRBJ1-4, with D uncertain. This CDR3 has 15 amino acids. The ends were cut back, 0 bases at V and 3 bases at J, with 9 bases in the middle. CDR1 and CDR2 (germline): SGHKS, YYEKEE (reference sequence). The CDR3 protein is CASSLDPGPNEKLFF. The DNA of the CDR3 is TGTGCCAGCAGCTTGGACCCGGGTCCTAATGAAAAACTGTTTTTT.

CDR3 amino acids: CATSRDREYNSPLHF. The CDR3 DNA follows: TGTGCCACCAGCAGAGATCGAGAGTATAATTCACCCCTCCACTTT. The V and J genes are TRBV15 and TRBJ1-6; D ambiguous. The CDR3 spans 15 residues. V was cut by 0 bases and J by 4 bases, with 7 bases left in between. Germline CDR1 reads LNHNV; CDR2 reads YYDKDF (reference sequence).

The V call is TRBV28, the J call TRBJ2-2; TRBD2 agrees at 9 bases. V trimming: 3 bases; J trimming: 10 bases; junction bases outside the gene matches: 9. Germline V lookup: CDR1 MDHEN, CDR2 SYDVKM. The CDR3 is made up of 15 amino acids. In nucleotides, the CDR3 is TGTGCCAGCAGTTTTGGATTTAGCGGGGGAGAGGAGCTGTTTTTT. Its translation is CASSFGFSGGEELFF.

This chain links TRBV9 with TRBJ1-2; 7 positions agree with TRBD1. Germline CDR1 reads SGDLS; CDR2 reads YYNGEE. The CDR3 has 14 amino acids. J was trimmed by 4 bases and V by 2 bases; bases with no gene match: 5. CDR3 loop: CASSVDRAGYGYTF. The CDR3 nucleotides read TGTGCCAGCAGCGTCGACAGGGCGGGCTATGGCTACACCTTC.

This clonotype was picked up many times. The rearrangement uses TRBV4-1 and TRBJ2-7, with 7 positions matching TRBD2. The CDR3 extends over 16 amino acids. Germline lookup yields CDR1 MGHRA and CDR2 YSYEKL. The ends lost 0 bases at V and 2 bases at J; junction bases unmatched: 7. CDR3 sequence: CASSQDSEGTTYEQYF. Here the CDR3 DNA reads TGCGCCAGCAGCCAAGATTCGGAGGGGACTACCTACGAGCAGTACTTC.

CDR3 protein: CASSKGKGISPGELFF. Written as DNA, the CDR3 is TGTGCCAGCAGCAAGGGAAAGGGTATATCTCCCGGGGAGCTGTTTTTT. The gene calls are TRBV21-1 and TRBJ2-2; the table's D call, TRBD1, was not checked against the DNA. TRBV21-1 counts as a pseudogene. This CDR3 is 16 amino acids long.

This chain uses TRBV2 with TRBJ1-2; D uncertain. The CDR3 is made up of 15 amino acids. Germline lookup yields CDR1 SNHLY and CDR2 FYNNEI. V dropped 7 bases and J dropped 3 bases, with 18 bases sitting between them. CDR3 nucleotide sequence: TGTGCCAGCACCTCGACCCCCACATCCTACTATGGCTACACCTTC. This sequence encodes CASTSTPTSYYGYTF.

The chain employs TRBV29-1 and TRBJ1-2; D is unclear. Trimming cost V 1 base and J 4 bases, with 7 bases left between them. From germline, CDR1 is SQVTM and CDR2 ANQGSEA. The CDR3 is 12 amino acids. The CDR3 sequence: CSVEGYSYGYTF. The CDR3 coding sequence is TGCAGCGTTGAAGGGTACAGCTATGGCTACACCTTC.

This clonotype appeared a few times. This chain joins TRBV6-2 or TRBV6-3 and TRBJ2-3; no clear D. Per the germline V gene, CDR1 is MNHEY and CDR2 is SVGEGT. Trimming removed 0 bases from V and 6 bases from J, with 4 bases in between. The CDR3 sequence is 12 residues long. The CDR3 DNA sequence: TGTGCCAGCAGTTACTCAGGCGATACGCAGTATTTT. Translated, it gives CASSYSGDTQYF.

V is TRBV11-2 and J is TRBJ2-3; possibly TRBD2 for D (6 bases). This CDR3 has 16 amino acids. Germline V gives CDR1 SGHAT, CDR2 FQNNGV. Trimming stripped 5 bases from V and 2 bases from J, with 17 bases between. The CDR3: CASSPDGGRSTDTQYF. The CDR3 DNA sequence: TGTGCCAGCAGCCCAGACGGGGGTAGGTCCACAGATACGCAGTATTTT.

This clonotype was observed a few times. The chain has TRBV12-3 or TRBV12-4 and TRBJ1-4; D uncertain. CDR3 size: 13 residues. V lost 6 bases and J lost 8, with 13 bases in between. The CDR3 reads CASSPRWREKLFF. The CDR3 bases are TGTGCCAGCAGCCCTCGCTGGAGGGAAAAACTGTTTTTT.

Ten or more counts support this clonotype. V usage is TRBV4-1 and J usage is TRBJ1-1, with a weak D call TRBD1 (6 bases). CDR1 and CDR2 (germline): MGHRA, YSYEKL. The CDR3 consists of 17 residues. Trimming cost V 0 bases and J 6 bases, with 20 bases left between them. CDR3: CASSQDKQGGGFPEAFF. CDR3 nucleotide sequence: TGCGCCAGCAGCCAAGATAAACAGGGTGGGGGGTTTCCTGAAGCTTTCTTT.

This clonotype was seen many times. This chain connects TRBV10-3 to TRBJ2-5; D is undetermined. The CDR3 loop spans 15 amino acids. Trimming stripped 6 bases from V and 4 bases from J, with 18 bases between. From germline, CDR1 is ENHRY and CDR2 SYGVKD. CDR3 residues: CAIRDSNGRGETQYF. In DNA, the CDR3 is TGTGCCATCAGAGACTCAAACGGGCGCGGAGAGACCCAGTACTTC.

The sample holds a few counts of this clonotype. The chain carries TRBV7-6 and TRBJ1-2; 8 bases match TRBD1. The CDR3 has 15 residues. J gave up 6 bases and V 5 bases, and 11 bases lay outside the gene matches. CDR1 and CDR2 (germline): SGHVS, FNYEAQ. CDR3 coding DNA: TGTGCCAGCAGCGTTCGGACAGGGCGAGGAGATGGCTACACCTTC. The encoded protein is CASSVRTGRGDGYTF.

V and J are TRBV29-1 and TRBJ1-1; tentatively, D is TRBD1 (6 bases). The CDR3 is made up of 13 amino acids. CDR1 SQVTM and CDR2 ANQGSEA come from the germline V gene. The ends were cut back, 4 bases at V and 0 bases at J, with 9 bases in the middle. CDR3 bases: TGCAGCGTTGGGGCAGGGGTGAACACTGAAGCTTTCTTT. Amino acid sequence: CSVGAGVNTEAFF. The variable domain in full, with the rest retrieved from reference TRBV29-1 and TRBJ1-1, is SAVISQKPSRDICQRGTSLTIQCQVDSQVTMMFWYRQQPGQSLTLIATANQGSEATYESGFVIDKFPISRPNLTFSTLTVSNMSPEDSSIYLCSVGAGVNTEAFFGQGTRLTVV.

The chain recombines TRBV6-5 with TRBJ1-4, with D unresolved. The CDR3 sequence is 15 residues long. Germline V gene data show CDR1 as MNHEY and CDR2 as SVGAGI. V dropped 3 bases and J dropped 0 bases, with 8 bases sitting between them. CDR3 sequence (DNA): TGTGCCAGCAGTTATCGCCCCTCAACTAATGAAAAACTGTTTTTT. It encodes CASSYRPSTNEKLFF.

The chain recombines TRBV20-1 with TRBJ1-4; D might be TRBD1 (6 bases). The CDR3 has 15 amino acids. Trimming cost V 7 bases and J 7 bases, with 22 bases left between them. Germline V CDR1 and CDR2: DFQATT, SNEGSKA (reference sequence). The CDR3 loop is CSGTLPGGQGEKLFF. The CDR3 coding sequence is TGCAGTGGTACACTCCCTGGGGGGCAAGGTGAAAAACTGTTTTTT.

This clonotype was recorded at least ten times. V and J are TRBV29-1 and TRBJ2-3; D possibly corresponds to TRBD2 (5 bases). CDR3 length equals 11 residues. Germline assignment: CDR1 SQVTM and CDR2 ANQGSEA. Trimming pared 7 bases from V and 2 bases from J, leaving 7 bases between. The CDR3 DNA reads as TGCAGCGGGGAGCTCACAGATACGCAGTATTTT. This translates into CSGELTDTQYF.

The chain carries TRBV12-2 and TRBJ2-5; the table's D call TRBD2 went unverified against the DNA. TRBV12-2 corresponds to a pseudogene. The CDR3 is 15 amino acids. This CDR3 is CASRPRLAGPETQYF. The CDR3, as DNA: TGTGCAAGTCGCCCCCGACTAGCTGGGCCCGAGACCCAGTACTTC.

This clonotype was detected many times. CDR3 protein: CASSLRQPTSGGNNEQFF. CDR3 DNA: TGTGCCAGCAGCTTACGCCAACCAACTAGCGGGGGCAACAATGAGCAGTTCTTC. V gene TRBV7-3 combines with J gene TRBJ2-1; 11 nucleotides align to TRBD2. V lost 2 bases to trimming and J lost 5 bases; unmatched junction nucleotides: 11. This CDR3 contains 18 residues. CDR1 and CDR2 (germline): SGHTA, FQGTGA.

On this clonotype: This may be a read error, as it is one base from a much larger clone. The chain has TRBV27 and TRBJ1-5, with D unresolved. The CDR3 consists of 12 residues. Germline-derived CDR1 and CDR2 are MNHEY and SMNVEV (reference sequence). The CDR3 is CASGFSNQPRHF. In DNA form, the CDR3 reads TGTGCCAGCGGGTTTAGCAATCAGCCCCGGCATTTT.

This chain connects TRBV7-2 to TRBJ1-3; the D gene is possibly TRBD1 (6 bases). Per germline, CDR1 SGHTA and CDR2 FQGNSA. Trimming removed 5 bases from V and 4 bases from J, with 18 bases in between. The CDR3 has 16 residues. CDR3 bases: TGTGCCAGCAGCCTATTCGGGGGGGCAGGAGGAAACACCATATATTTT. It encodes CASSLFGGAGGNTIYF.

With respect to this clonotype: A much larger clonotype is one base distant, so this may be a read error. V gene TRBV6-1 combines with J gene TRBJ2-1; TRBD2 might be the D (6 bases). Trimming cost V 1 base and J 12 bases, with 13 bases left between them. Germline CDR1 reads MNHNS; CDR2 reads SASEGT. CDR3 length: 13 amino acids. The CDR3 region is CASSEGEAPGQFF. The CDR3 coding sequence is TGTGCCAGCAGTGAAGGGGAGGCCCCTGGGCAGTTCTTC.

In its sample, this clonotype was seen a few times. CDR3 sequence: CSASGAGATNQPQHF. For the CDR3, the DNA is TGCAGTGCTAGTGGTGCCGGGGCCACGAATCAGCCCCAGCATTTT. The chain employs TRBV20-1 and TRBJ1-5, with D perhaps matching TRBD1 (5 bases). V was trimmed by 3 bases and J by 4 bases, leaving 16 bases between them. In germline, CDR1 is DFQATT, CDR2 SNEGSKA (reference sequence). This CDR3 contains 15 residues.

The genes are TRBV29-1 and TRBJ2-7; D is perhaps TRBD2 (5 bases). The CDR3 consists of 12 residues. Trimming pared 3 bases from V and 7 bases from J, leaving 13 bases between. CDR1 SQVTM and CDR2 ANQGSEA come from the germline V gene. DNA for the CDR3: TGCAGCGTTGAGATAGGGTCGGGAGAGCAGTACTTC. Translating gives CSVEIGSGEQYF.